This T cell receptor (beta chain) was captured by sequencing in a study of identifying expanded T cells in peripheral blood. Overall study results and limits: Differentially abundant clones: about 1.2 between replicates, approximately 15 at two to three weeks, 18 to 20 at four. Across healthy donors, higher total template counts meant significantly greater approximately 2-week count variance.

This table comes from immunoSEQ multiplex PCR, and its TCRdb copy is limited to in-frame clones, with some not included. This repertoire shows over 100,000 clones, about 87% found once; its top ten account for approximately 8%. No infections or other immune events were documented during collection. The CDR3 consists of 14 residues. V shed 1 base and J shed 1 base, with 7 bases lying between them. Germline CDR1 and CDR2: SGHTA and FQGNSA. Comments on this clone: The antigen remains undetermined.

What was sequenced was blood. This receptor was obtained from a person aged 18 to 75 in good health. The gene calls are TRBV7-2 and TRBJ1-2; no reliable D call. This chain's CDR3 is CASSLVWSNYGYTF. DNA for the CDR3: TGTGCCAGCAGCTTAGTCTGGAGTAACTATGGCTACACCTTC.